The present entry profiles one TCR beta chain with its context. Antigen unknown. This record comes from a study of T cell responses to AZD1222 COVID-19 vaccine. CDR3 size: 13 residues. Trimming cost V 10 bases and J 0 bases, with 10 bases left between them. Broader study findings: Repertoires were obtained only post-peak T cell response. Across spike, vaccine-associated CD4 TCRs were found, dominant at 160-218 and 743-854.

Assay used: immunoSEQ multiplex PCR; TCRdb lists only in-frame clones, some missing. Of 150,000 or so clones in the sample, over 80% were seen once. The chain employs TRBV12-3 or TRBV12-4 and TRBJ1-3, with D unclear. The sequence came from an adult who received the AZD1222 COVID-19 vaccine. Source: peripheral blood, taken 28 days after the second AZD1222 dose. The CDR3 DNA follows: TGTGCCACCCATCAGGACTCTGGAAACACCATATATTTT. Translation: CATHQDSGNTIYF.